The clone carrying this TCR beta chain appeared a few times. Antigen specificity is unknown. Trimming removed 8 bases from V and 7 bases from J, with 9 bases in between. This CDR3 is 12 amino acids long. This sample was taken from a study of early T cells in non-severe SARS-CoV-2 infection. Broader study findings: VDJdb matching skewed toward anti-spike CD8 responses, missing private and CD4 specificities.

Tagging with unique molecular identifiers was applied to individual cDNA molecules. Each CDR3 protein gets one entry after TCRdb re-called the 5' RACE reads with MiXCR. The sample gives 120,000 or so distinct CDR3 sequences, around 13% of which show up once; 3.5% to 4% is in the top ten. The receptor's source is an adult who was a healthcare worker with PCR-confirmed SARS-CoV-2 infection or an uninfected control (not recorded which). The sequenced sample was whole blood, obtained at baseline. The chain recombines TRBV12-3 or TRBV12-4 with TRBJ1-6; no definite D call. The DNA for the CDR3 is TGTGCCAGCGGAGACGGCAATTCACCCCTCCACTTT. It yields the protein CASGDGNSPLHF.